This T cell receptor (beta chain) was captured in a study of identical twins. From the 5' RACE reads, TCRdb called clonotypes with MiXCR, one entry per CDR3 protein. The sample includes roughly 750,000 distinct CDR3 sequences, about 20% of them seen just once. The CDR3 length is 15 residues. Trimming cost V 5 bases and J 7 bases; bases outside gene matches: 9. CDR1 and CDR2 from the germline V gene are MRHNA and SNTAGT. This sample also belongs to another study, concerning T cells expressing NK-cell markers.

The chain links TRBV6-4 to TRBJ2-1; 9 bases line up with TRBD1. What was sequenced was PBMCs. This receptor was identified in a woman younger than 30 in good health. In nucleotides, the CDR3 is TGTGCCAGCAGTAGAACAGGGGGCAAGGGAAATGAGCAGTTCTTC. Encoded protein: CASSRTGGKGNEQFF.